The rows below give T cell receptor beta chains drawn from one sample of a study of neurological immune-mediated disorders. MiXCR, applied by TCRdb to the 5' RACE reads, yields one record per CDR3 protein. The sample has around 70,000 distinct CDR3 sequences, 3% to 4% seen once. Sequenced sample: PBMCs. Receptor source: a woman between 50 and 59 years old with multiple sclerosis. The CDR3 runs from the conserved cysteine through the conserved F or W. D genes are given only for firm matches. Not all rows give a size; the values are once, few, many and, for expanded clones, a class.

clone size: many
V gene: TRBV20-1
J gene: TRBJ1-6
D gene: -
CDR3 DNA: TGCAGTGTGACGGGGGCCGTATATAATTCACCCCTCCACTTT
CDR3 protein: CSVTGAVYNSPLHF

clone size: many
V gene: TRBV6-2/TRBV6-3
J gene: TRBJ2-3
D gene: -
CDR3 DNA: TGTGCCAGCAGACGGGGGGCGGGGACGCAGTATTTT
CDR3 protein: CASRRGAGTQYF

clone size: -
V gene: TRBV5-1
J gene: TRBJ2-1
D gene: -
CDR3 DNA: TGCGCCAGCAGCTACGGGGGTAGGGTCAATGAGCAGTTCTTC
CDR3 protein: CASSYGGRVNEQFF

clone size: many
V gene: TRBV9
J gene: TRBJ2-1
D gene: TRBD2
CDR3 DNA: TGTGCCAGCAGCGTAGGTAGACTAGCGGGGGGGCGAGCCTACAATGAGCAGTTCTTC
CDR3 protein: CASSVGRLAGGRAYNEQFF

clone size: few
V gene: TRBV5-1
J gene: TRBJ2-1
D gene: TRBD2
CDR3 DNA: TGCGCCAGCAGCTTGGCGGGACTAGACTACAATGAGCAGTTCTTC
CDR3 protein: CASSLAGLDYNEQFF

clone size: few
V gene: TRBV20-1
J gene: TRBJ1-3
D gene: -
CDR3 DNA: TGCAGTGCTAGAGACATTCAAGCCTTGGGAAACACCATATATTTT
CDR3 protein: CSARDIQALGNTIYF

clone size: many
V gene: TRBV5-1
J gene: TRBJ1-2
D gene: -
CDR3 DNA: TGCGCCAGCAGCTTAGGGGCAGGGGAAGGCTACACCTTC
CDR3 protein: CASSLGAGEGYTF

clone size: many
V gene: TRBV5-6
J gene: TRBJ2-7
D gene: TRBD2
CDR3 DNA: TGTGCCAGCAGCTCCATCCGACTAGCGGGCTGGGAGCAGTACTTC
CDR3 protein: CASSSIRLAGWEQYF

clone size: many
V gene: TRBV15
J gene: TRBJ1-1
D gene: TRBD1
CDR3 DNA: TGTGCCACCAGCAGACCCCATATGGGGGACAGGGAGGTAGCTTTCTTT
CDR3 protein: CATSRPHMGDREVAFF

clone size: many
V gene: TRBV4-1
J gene: TRBJ2-1
D gene: TRBD2
CDR3 DNA: TGCGCCAGCAGCCAAGATCGGGCTAGCGGGCCCCCCTACAATGAGCAGTTCTTC
CDR3 protein: CASSQDRASGPPYNEQFF

clone size: many
V gene: TRBV28
J gene: TRBJ1-2
D gene: -
CDR3 DNA: TGTGCCAGCCGACTGGACGGGGCGTATGGCTACACCTTC
CDR3 protein: CASRLDGAYGYTF

clone size: many
V gene: TRBV20-1
J gene: TRBJ2-4
D gene: TRBD1
CDR3 DNA: TGCAGTGCTAGAGACACCTTGACAGGGGACATTCAGTACTTC
CDR3 protein: CSARDTLTGDIQYF

clone size: many
V gene: TRBV7-8
J gene: TRBJ1-2
D gene: -
CDR3 DNA: TGTGCCAGCAGCTCCCCGGCCCGGACTGGTGGTGGCTACACCTTC
CDR3 protein: CASSSPARTGGGYTF

clone size: many
V gene: TRBV7-9
J gene: TRBJ1-3
D gene: -
CDR3 DNA: TGTGCCAGCAGCTTAAGGGGTCTATATGGAAACACCATATATTTT
CDR3 protein: CASSLRGLYGNTIYF

clone size: many
V gene: TRBV20-1
J gene: TRBJ2-2
D gene: TRBD2
CDR3 DNA: TGCAGTGCCGGGACTAGCGGGGACACCGGGGAGCTGTTTTTT
CDR3 protein: CSAGTSGDTGELFF

clone size: many
V gene: TRBV20-1
J gene: TRBJ1-1
D gene: -
CDR3 DNA: TGCAGTGCCAATAAAGGACTCCCGAACACTGAAGCTTTCTTT
CDR3 protein: CSANKGLPNTEAFF

clone size: many
V gene: TRBV20-1
J gene: TRBJ2-7
D gene: TRBD2
CDR3 DNA: TGCAGTGCTAGAGAGGCTCGAGCGGGGACCTACGAGCAGTACTTC
CDR3 protein: CSAREARAGTYEQYF

clone size: many
V gene: TRBV12-3/TRBV12-4
J gene: TRBJ2-3
D gene: TRBD1
CDR3 DNA: TGTGCCAGCATGGACAGGGGGACAGATACGCAGTATTTT
CDR3 protein: CASMDRGTDTQYF

clone size: many
V gene: TRBV27
J gene: TRBJ2-1
D gene: TRBD1
CDR3 DNA: TGTGCCAGCAGTCACAACAGGGGTCCTTACAATGAGCAGTTCTTC
CDR3 protein: CASSHNRGPYNEQFF

clone size: many
V gene: TRBV20-1
J gene: TRBJ1-1
D gene: -
CDR3 DNA: TGCAGTGCTAGAGACCCCACCCCAGGAGCTTTCTTT
CDR3 protein: CSARDPTPGAFF

clone size: -
V gene: TRBV29-1
J gene: TRBJ1-3
D gene: -
CDR3 DNA: TGCAGCAAGTATCCCAGTGTCCCCCCTGGAAACACCATATATTTT
CDR3 protein: CSKYPSVPPGNTIYF

clone size: few
V gene: TRBV18
J gene: TRBJ2-3
D gene: TRBD1
CDR3 DNA: TGTGCCAGCTCACGGGACAGTTCCACAGATACGCAGTATTTT
CDR3 protein: CASSRDSSTDTQYF

clone size: many
V gene: TRBV5-1
J gene: TRBJ1-1
D gene: TRBD1
CDR3 DNA: TGCGCCAGCAGCTTGTTACAGGGGACGGGGAACACTGAAGCTTTCTTT
CDR3 protein: CASSLLQGTGNTEAFF

clone size: many
V gene: TRBV12-3/TRBV12-4
J gene: TRBJ1-6
D gene: TRBD1
CDR3 DNA: TGTGCCAGCAGTTTCGCTAGGACAGGGAATTCACCCCTCCACTTT
CDR3 protein: CASSFARTGNSPLHF

clone size: many
V gene: TRBV5-1
J gene: TRBJ2-3
D gene: -
CDR3 DNA: TGCGCCAGCAGCTTGGGAGGGTCCGGAGATACGCAGTATTTT
CDR3 protein: CASSLGGSGDTQYF

clone size: many
V gene: TRBV6-1
J gene: TRBJ2-3
D gene: -
CDR3 DNA: TGTGCCATCGGGGAGTCAGGGACGGGTACAGATACGCAGTATTTT
CDR3 protein: CAIGESGTGTDTQYF

clone size: many
V gene: TRBV11-2
J gene: TRBJ2-5
D gene: TRBD2
CDR3 DNA: TGTGCCAGCAGCTTAGATGGCGGGGAGGGCGAAGAGACCCAGTACTTC
CDR3 protein: CASSLDGGEGEETQYF

clone size: many
V gene: TRBV19
J gene: TRBJ2-2
D gene: -
CDR3 DNA: TGTGCCTCCCGATCCCAGGGAACCGGGGAGCTGTTTTTT
CDR3 protein: CASRSQGTGELFF

clone size: many
V gene: TRBV12-3/TRBV12-4
J gene: TRBJ2-5
D gene: TRBD1
CDR3 DNA: TGTGCCAGCAGTTTAGGGACAGGGCTACAAGAGACCCAGTACTTC
CDR3 protein: CASSLGTGLQETQYF

clone size: many
V gene: TRBV29-1
J gene: TRBJ1-2
D gene: -
CDR3 DNA: TGCAGCGTCTATGATGGGGGCCGCCCGTGGGGCTACACCTTC
CDR3 protein: CSVYDGGRPWGYTF

clone size: many
V gene: TRBV29-1
J gene: TRBJ1-1
D gene: TRBD1
CDR3 DNA: TGCAGCGGTCAAGTCAGGGGGGGGGACGAAGCTTTCTTT
CDR3 protein: CSGQVRGGDEAFF

clone size: many
V gene: TRBV5-5
J gene: TRBJ2-3
D gene: TRBD1
CDR3 DNA: TGTGCCAGCAAACTACAGGGGTTTACAGATACGCAGTATTTT
CDR3 protein: CASKLQGFTDTQYF

clone size: many
V gene: TRBV12-3/TRBV12-4
J gene: TRBJ2-7
D gene: TRBD2
CDR3 DNA: TGTGCCAGCAGTCTCTCCCGGGGGGGGGAGCAGTACTTC
CDR3 protein: CASSLSRGGEQYF

clone size: many
V gene: TRBV14
J gene: TRBJ1-1
D gene: -
CDR3 DNA: TGTGCCAGCAGCCAACGGGTGGGGGGCGCATACACTGAAGCTTTCTTT
CDR3 protein: CASSQRVGGAYTEAFF

clone size: many
V gene: TRBV29-1
J gene: TRBJ2-1
D gene: TRBD1
CDR3 DNA: TGCAGCGCCCCGTGGACAGGGCTGGATGAGCAGTTCTTC
CDR3 protein: CSAPWTGLDEQFF

clone size: many
V gene: TRBV12-3/TRBV12-4
J gene: TRBJ2-1
D gene: -
CDR3 DNA: TGTGCCAGCAGTTTAAGTTACAATGAGCAGTTCTTC
CDR3 protein: CASSLSYNEQFF

clone size: many
V gene: TRBV6-1
J gene: TRBJ2-5
D gene: -
CDR3 DNA: TGTGCCAGCAGTGAATCTTGGCAAGAGACCCAGTACTTC
CDR3 protein: CASSESWQETQYF

clone size: many
V gene: TRBV20-1
J gene: TRBJ2-2
D gene: -
CDR3 DNA: TGCAGTGCTCGCCTCATAAACACCGGGGAGCTGTTTTTT
CDR3 protein: CSARLINTGELFF

clone size: many
V gene: TRBV7-2
J gene: TRBJ2-7
D gene: -
CDR3 DNA: TGTGCCAGCAGCCACGGGTACTCCTACGAGCAGTACTTC
CDR3 protein: CASSHGYSYEQYF